This TCR beta chain was observed in a study of T cells in Graves' hyperthyroidism and ophthalmopathy. Patients aged 18 to 65 had newly diagnosed hyperthyroidism lasting under 2 months. A patient was excluded if there was uncontrolled infection, other autoimmune disease, pregnancy or lactation. RNA transcripts yielded amplified TCR beta CDR3 regions. A first-round RT-PCR of the TCR CDR3 used the HTBI primer set. TCRdb reanalysed the multiplex PCR reads using MiXCR and keeps one entry per CDR3 protein. The profile covers roughly 570,000 distinct CDR3 sequences, with 15% to 18% appearing a single time and under 8% taken by the ten largest. The CDR3 consists of 13 residues. Germline values: CDR1 MNHEY, CDR2 SVGEGT. V lost 8 bases and J lost 2, with 13 bases in between.

The receptor was isolated from a woman aged 25-40 years with Graves' hyperthyroidism. Source material: blood. V is TRBV6-2 or TRBV6-3 and J is TRBJ2-7, with D hard to call. Here the CDR3 reads CASGPVYAYEQYF. In DNA, the CDR3 is TGTGCCAGCGGACCCGTTTATGCCTACGAGCAGTACTTC.